These 19 T cell receptor beta chains share one sample of origin, sequenced in a study of monozygotic twins with inflammatory bowel disease. TCRdb reanalyzed the 5' RACE reads and collapses them to one entry per CDR3 protein, without DNA. With over 120,000 distinct CDR3 sequences in the sample, the ten largest clones hold about 1.2%. The sequencing input was blood. Every receptor here comes from a human donor with ulcerative colitis or Crohn's disease, or a healthy co-twin of an affected twin (not recorded which).

The rearrangement joins TRBV5-1 to TRBJ2-3; with no DNA, the TCRdb D assignment of TRBD1 cannot be verified. Germline CDR1 SGHRS, CDR2 YFSETQ. CDR3 length: 14 amino acids. This chain's CDR3 is CASYVGGRADTQYF.

The CDR3 spells CASSPGVRAFF. The chain employs TRBV12-3 or TRBV12-4 and TRBJ1-1; with no DNA, the TCRdb D assignment of TRBD1 cannot be verified. This CDR3 has 11 residues.

J is TRBJ2-5 and V is TRBV5-1. CDR1 and CDR2 from the germline V gene are SGHRS and YFSETQ. The length of the CDR3 is 11 residues. The CDR3 here is CASRGSQTQYF.

The chain joins TRBV24-1 to TRBJ2-1; TCRdb selects TRBD2, and the lack of DNA leaves this call unchecked. The CDR3 is 17 amino acids. CDR1 is KGHDR and CDR2 is SFDVKD in the germline V gene. The CDR3 here is CATSDSFSGRDYNEQFF.

V usage is TRBV6-1 and J usage is TRBJ1-6. CDR3 length equals 14 residues. Germline assignment: CDR1 MNHNS and CDR2 SASEGT. The CDR3 here is CASRRSSYNSPLHF.

The chain joins TRBV3-1 to TRBJ1-1; the TRBD1 assignment by TCRdb is unverifiable without DNA. This CDR3 region has 16 residues. Germline assignment: CDR1 LGHDT and CDR2 YNNKEL (reference sequence). The CDR3 is CASSPGTGGIDTEAFF.

The chain combines TRBV19 with TRBJ1-1. Per germline, CDR1 LNHDA and CDR2 SQIVND (reference sequence). The CDR3 contains 13 residues. The CDR3 spells CASSYTENTEAFF.

The chain uses TRBV19 and TRBJ2-1; checking the TCRdb D call of TRBD2 is not possible without DNA. Germline CDR1 is LNHDA and CDR2 is SQIVND (reference sequence). This CDR3 is built from 15 residues. This CDR3 reads CASSRLAGESNEQFF.

V usage is TRBV7-3 and J usage is TRBJ1-1. Germline lookup yields CDR1 SGHTA and CDR2 FQGTGA. The CDR3 totals 16 residues. CDR3: CASSLSVGLLDTEAFF.

The V gene is TRBV15, the J gene TRBJ2-7; TCRdb indicates TRBD1, and absent DNA this call remains unverified. Germline CDR1 is LNHNV and CDR2 is YYDKDF (reference sequence). The CDR3 consists of 13 residues. The CDR3 loop is CATSRARGYEQYF.

The chain uses TRBV5-5 and TRBJ1-3. The CDR3 contains 15 residues. The V gene's germline CDR1 is SGHKS and CDR2 YYEKEE (reference sequence). CDR3 protein: CASSLGGPSGNTIYF.

V usage is TRBV28 and J usage is TRBJ2-3; TCRdb gives TRBD2 as the D gene, but with no DNA this cannot be confirmed. The CDR3 contains 13 residues. Germline CDR1 and CDR2: MDHEN and SYDVKM. The CDR3 region is CASSPGTSGTQYF.

V gene TRBV18 combines with J gene TRBJ1-1. There are 13 residues in the CDR3. CDR1 is KGHSH and CDR2 is LQKENI in the germline V gene. CDR3 residues: CASSPMIGAEAFF.

The CDR3 sequence is CASSVSRDTEAFF. V usage is TRBV12-3 or TRBV12-4 and J usage is TRBJ1-1; the D call of TRBD1 rests on TCRdb alone, since no DNA is present to check it. This CDR3 spans 13 amino acids.

V usage is TRBV5-4 and J usage is TRBJ1-1. The germline V gene encodes CDR1 SGHNT and CDR2 YYREEE (reference sequence). The CDR3 totals 14 residues. The CDR3: CASNLGIMNTEAFF. Complete variable domain (other parts from reference TRBV5-4 and TRBJ1-1): ETGVTQSPTHLIKTRGQQVTLRCSSQSGHNTVSWYQQALGQGPQFIFQYYREEENGRGNFPPRFSGLQFPNYSSELNVNALELDDSALYLCASNLGIMNTEAFFGQGTRLTVV.

The chain is built from TRBV5-5 and TRBJ2-1; TCRdb lists TRBD2, though no DNA is available to test this call. The CDR3 extends over 18 amino acids. Germline assignment: CDR1 SGHKS and CDR2 YYEKEE (reference sequence). CDR3: CASSKGLAGEVSGNEQFF.

The V and J genes are TRBV5-1 and TRBJ1-1. CDR3 size: 16 residues. From germline, CDR1 is SGHRS and CDR2 YFSETQ. The chain's CDR3 is CASSSVGSARNTEAFF.

The V call is TRBV7-9, the J call TRBJ2-1; no DNA is available, so the TRBD2 call from TCRdb remains unchecked. The CDR3 has 15 amino acids. The germline CDR1 and CDR2 sequences are SEHNR and FQNEAQ (reference sequence). CDR3 in amino acids: CASTLLAGGPGEQFF.

The rearrangement uses TRBV11-2 and TRBJ2-1; TCRdb lists TRBD2, though no DNA is available to test this call. Germline V gene data show CDR1 as SGHAT and CDR2 as FQNNGV. The CDR3 runs to 17 residues. This CDR3 reads CASSSNPGLAIYNEQFF.